These 11 T cell receptor beta chains came from one sample sequenced in a study of shared clonotypes between healthy human individuals. Libraries were prepared by immunoSEQ multiplex PCR; TCRdb keeps only in-frame clonotypes and omits some of them. The table records roughly 2.5 million clones, over 85% of them present only once. The sequenced material came from naive CD4+ T cells sorted from blood. The subset denotes: CD45RA+ positively selected. The receptors derive from a man between 18 and 29 years old in good health.

The chain is built from TRBV5-4 and TRBJ2-7; D may be TRBD2 (5 bases). Trimming left V 1 base short and J 2 bases short, with 13 bases between. The germline V gene has CDR1 SGHNT and CDR2 YYREEE (reference sequence). The CDR3 is made up of 15 amino acids. The CDR3 DNA is TGTGCCAGCAGCTTGCCGGGCGGGCAGGCCTACGAGCAGTACTTC. It yields the protein CASSLPGGQAYEQYF.

As for this clone: The identical CDR3 is also encoded by other nucleotide sequences in the sample. The V gene is TRBV28, the J gene TRBJ2-3; D unresolved. This CDR3 has 13 residues. Germline-derived CDR1 and CDR2 are MDHEN and SYDVKM. The V end was cut by 4 bases, the J end by 2 bases, with 7 bases between. In DNA form, the CDR3 reads TGTGCCAGCAGTTCTCCGTCCACAGATACGCAGTATTTT. Translated: CASSSPSTDTQYF.

The V and J genes are TRBV18 and TRBJ2-1; D might be TRBD2 (6 bases). Germline V CDR1 and CDR2: KGHSH, LQKENI. The CDR3 covers 15 residues. V was trimmed by 3 bases and J by 14 bases, leaving 23 bases between them. The DNA of the CDR3 is TGTGCCAGCTCACCTAATTCCCAGTTTGGCAGGGAGGAGTTCTTC. Translated, it gives CASSPNSQFGREEFF. The whole variable domain, remainder taken from reference TRBV18 and TRBJ2-1, is NAGVMQNPRHLVRRRGQEARLRCSPMKGHSHVYWYRQLPEEGLKFMVYLQKENIIDESGMPKERFSAEFPKEGPSILRIQQVVRGDSAAYFCASSPNSQFGREEFFGPGTRLTVL.

The chain is built from TRBV7-8 and TRBJ1-3, with D unclear. The CDR3 covers 15 residues. Trimming left V 5 bases short and J 2 bases short, with 13 bases between. CDR1 SGHVS and CDR2 FQNEAQ come from the germline V gene. DNA for the CDR3: TGTGCCAGCAGCCGAGGGAGGGAAACTGGAAACACCATATATTTT. Amino acid sequence: CASSRGRETGNTIYF.

V gene TRBV6-5 combines with J gene TRBJ2-1; tentative D call: TRBD1 (6 bases). This CDR3 contains 14 residues. Between the trimmed V and J ends, which lost 2 bases and 9 bases, there was a span of 14 bases. Germline V gene lookup returns CDR1 MNHEY and CDR2 SVGAGI. CDR3: CASSYGGISPEQFF. DNA of the CDR3: TGTGCCAGCAGTTACGGGGGCATTAGCCCTGAGCAGTTCTTC.

The chain is built from TRBV9 and TRBJ2-7; either TRBD1 or TRBD2 may fit D (6 bases each). Trimming removed 0 bases from V and 3 bases from J, with 13 bases in between. The germline CDR1 and CDR2 sequences are SGDLS and YYNGEE. The CDR3 sequence is 15 residues long. The CDR3 region is CASSVGVGGYYEQYF. In nucleotides, the CDR3 is TGTGCCAGCAGCGTAGGAGTGGGGGGCTACTACGAGCAGTACTTC.

This clone came up a few times. Other DNA sequences within the sample encode an identical CDR3. The rearrangement uses TRBV30 and TRBJ1-2; no definite D call. The ends were cut back, 3 bases at V and 4 bases at J, with 9 bases in the middle. The CDR3 runs to 12 residues. Germline values: CDR1 GTSNPN, CDR2 SVGIG (reference sequence). CDR3 coding DNA: TGTGCCTGGAGCCCCGGGTCCTATGGCTACACCTTC. It codes for CAWSPGSYGYTF.

The chain is built from TRBV27 and TRBJ1-4; TRBD1 might be the D (5 bases). V lost 0 bases to trimming and J lost 6 bases, with 11 bases between them. The germline V gene encodes CDR1 MNHEY and CDR2 SMNVEV (reference sequence). CDR3 length: 15 residues. CDR3 loop: CASSLSAGNYEKLFF. The CDR3 DNA follows: TGTGCCAGCAGTTTATCAGCAGGGAACTATGAAAAACTGTTTTTT. Variable domain in full (rest from reference TRBV27 and TRBJ1-4): EAQVTQNPRYLITVTGKKLTVTCSQNMNHEYMSWYRQDPGLGLRQIYYSMNVEVTDKGDVPEGYKVSRKEKRNFPLILESPSPNQTSLYFCASSLSAGNYEKLFFGSGTQLSVL.

This clone was found a few times. V and J are TRBV9 and TRBJ1-2; D gene unclear. The CDR3 loop spans 11 amino acids. Germline V lookup: CDR1 SGDLS, CDR2 YYNGEE. V shed 7 bases and J shed 4 bases, with 8 bases lying between them. CDR3 DNA: TGTGCCAGCGGGGATGGCTATGGCTACACCTTC. Translation gives CASGDGYGYTF.

The genes are TRBV7-6 and TRBJ2-5; D is perhaps TRBD1 or TRBD2 (5 bases each). This CDR3 has 14 residues. Per germline, CDR1 SGHVS and CDR2 FNYEAQ. V dropped 5 bases and J dropped 5 bases, with 15 bases sitting between them. CDR3 nucleotides: TGTGCCAGCAGCCGAGAGGGGTGGGGGGAGACCCAGTACTTC. Translating it yields CASSREGWGETQYF.

The chain recombines TRBV5-8 with TRBJ1-1, with 9 positions matching TRBD1. Germline V lookup: CDR1 SGHTS, CDR2 YDEGEE. The V segment lost 4 bases and the J segment 1 base; nucleotides outside the gene matches: 2. The CDR3 has 14 amino acids. Here the CDR3 DNA reads TGTGCCAGCAGCCCGGACAGGGGGAACACTGAAGCTTTCTTT. The encoded protein is CASSPDRGNTEAFF.